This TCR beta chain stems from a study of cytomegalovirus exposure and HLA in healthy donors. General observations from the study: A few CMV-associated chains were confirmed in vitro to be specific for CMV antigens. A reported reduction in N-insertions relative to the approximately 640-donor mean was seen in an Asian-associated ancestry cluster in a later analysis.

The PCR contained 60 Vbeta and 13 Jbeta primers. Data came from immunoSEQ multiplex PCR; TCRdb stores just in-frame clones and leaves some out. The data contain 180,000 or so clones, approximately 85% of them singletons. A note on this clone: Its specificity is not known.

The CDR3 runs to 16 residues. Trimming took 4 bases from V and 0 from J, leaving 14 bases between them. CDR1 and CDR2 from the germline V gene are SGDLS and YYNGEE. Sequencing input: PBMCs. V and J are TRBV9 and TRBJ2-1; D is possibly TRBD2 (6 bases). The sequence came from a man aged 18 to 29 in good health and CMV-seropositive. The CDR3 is CASSTGVPSSYNEQFF. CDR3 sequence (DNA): TGTGCCAGCAGCACGGGGGTCCCGAGCTCCTACAATGAGCAGTTCTTC.